The 25 T cell receptor beta chains in this list originate from one sample, sequenced in a study of CD8 T cells in ankylosing spondylitis. MiXCR, applied by TCRdb to the 5' RACE reads, yields one record per CDR3 protein. The data contain hundreds of thousands of distinct CDR3 sequences, 25% to 30% of them singletons. Specimen: blood, either unsorted or a sorted T cell fraction (not recorded which). The source is a male donor with ankylosing spondylitis or in good health (not recorded which).

This clonotype came up once. The chain combines TRBV20-1 with TRBJ1-6; D remains ambiguous. The ends were cut back, 0 bases at V and 7 bases at J, with 4 bases in the middle. The germline V gene has CDR1 DFQATT and CDR2 SNEGSKA (reference sequence). CDR3 size: 12 residues. As DNA, the CDR3 is TGCAGTGCTAGAGATCCAAATTCACCCCTCCACTTT. Translation gives CSARDPNSPLHF.

This clonotype was seen repeatedly, ten times or more. This sequence joins TRBV6-1 and TRBJ2-7, with TRBD2 matching 11 bases. Germline loops: CDR1 MNHNS, CDR2 SASEGT. V gave up 7 bases and J gave up 6 bases; unmatched junction bases: 5. The CDR3 length is 13 residues. The DNA of the CDR3 is TGTGCCAGCAAACAGGGACTAGCGGCCGAGCAGTACTTC. Translation: CASKQGLAAEQYF.

The rearrangement uses TRBV20-1 and TRBJ2-1; D gene ambiguous. V was pared by 4 bases and J by 0 bases, with 7 bases between. The length of the CDR3 is 13 residues. Germline assignment: CDR1 DFQATT and CDR2 SNEGSKA (reference sequence). CDR3 sequence: CSAIRSSYNEQFF. CDR3 DNA sequence: TGCAGTGCTATCCGAAGCTCCTACAATGAGCAGTTCTTC.

This clonotype has only a few counts. The V gene is TRBV20-1, the J gene TRBJ2-5; no clear D gene. Germline V gene data show CDR1 as DFQATT and CDR2 as SNEGSKA (reference sequence). V gave up 5 bases and J gave up 6 bases, with 13 bases separating them. This CDR3 spans 12 amino acids. CDR3 sequence reads: CSAPSVLKTQYF. The CDR3 DNA reads as TGCAGTGCTCCAAGCGTATTAAAGACCCAGTACTTC.

The chain couples TRBV6-5 to TRBJ2-1; no clear D. The germline V gene encodes CDR1 MNHEY and CDR2 SVGAGI. Trimming took 1 base from V and 5 from J, leaving 6 bases between them. CDR3 size: 13 residues. The CDR3 sequence: CASSYWRNNEQFF. CDR3 in DNA: TGTGCCAGCAGTTACTGGCGGAACAATGAGCAGTTCTTC.

This clonotype was counted ten times or more. This chain links TRBV20-1 with TRBJ1-2, with D unresolved. Trimming stripped 5 bases from V and 6 bases from J, with 10 bases between. The CDR3 is 11 amino acids. Per the germline V gene, CDR1 is DFQATT and CDR2 is SNEGSKA (reference sequence). Here the CDR3 reads CSASAKDGYTF. The CDR3, as DNA: TGCAGTGCTTCAGCGAAGGATGGCTACACCTTC.

This clonotype was found many times. V usage is TRBV5-5 and J usage is TRBJ2-1; D is possibly TRBD1 (6 bases). Trimming shortened V by 2 bases and J by 2 bases, and 8 bases separated the two germline ends. CDR3 length equals 14 residues. Per germline, CDR1 SGHKS and CDR2 YYEKEE (reference sequence). The CDR3 region is CASSLQGTYNEQFF. CDR3 nucleotides: TGTGCCAGCAGCTTACAGGGAACCTACAATGAGCAGTTCTTC.

The chain joins TRBV20-1 to TRBJ2-1; a possible D gene is TRBD2 (6 bases). The CDR3 spans 15 residues. V dropped 3 bases and J dropped 8 bases, with 20 bases sitting between them. The germline CDR1 and CDR2 sequences are DFQATT and SNEGSKA (reference sequence). CDR3 nucleotides: TGCAGTGCTAGGTTGGCGGAGGGTTATCGGGATGAGCAGTTCTTC. Protein product: CSARLAEGYRDEQFF.

This clonotype has ten or more counts. The J gene is TRBJ2-3, the V gene TRBV29-1, with 9 bases aligning to TRBD2. The CDR3 is 15 residues long. After removal of 4 bases from V and 3 bases from J, the junction contained 8 bases not matched to a gene. In germline, CDR1 is SQVTM, CDR2 ANQGSEA. CDR3 in amino acids: CSVGRAGGTTDTQYF. In DNA, the CDR3 is TGCAGCGTTGGACGGGCGGGAGGGACGACAGATACGCAGTATTTT.

The J gene is TRBJ2-3, the V gene TRBV29-1; 10 bases agree with TRBD1. V lost 4 bases and J lost 2; bases outside the gene matches: 6. Germline V gene lookup returns CDR1 SQVTM and CDR2 ANQGSEA. This CDR3 is 15 amino acids long. The CDR3 here is CSVGGDRGLTDTQYF. The CDR3 bases are TGCAGCGTTGGCGGTGACAGGGGGCTCACAGATACGCAGTATTTT.

This clonotype was recorded at least ten times. The chain uses TRBV4-3 and TRBJ2-2, with 7 bases fitting TRBD2. This CDR3 region has 16 residues. Looked up from germline, CDR1 is LGHNA and CDR2 is YSLEER. V dropped 0 bases and J dropped 0; count of bases not matched to a gene: 1. The CDR3 reads CASSQDSGPNTGELFF. CDR3 sequence (DNA): TGCGCCAGCAGCCAAGATAGCGGGCCGAACACCGGGGAGCTGTTTTTT.

This chain links TRBV3-1 with TRBJ2-1; no reliable D call. The CDR3 covers 18 residues. The germline CDR1 and CDR2 sequences are LGHDT and YNNKEL (reference sequence). V shed 0 bases and J shed 4 bases, with 19 bases lying between them. The CDR3 DNA follows: TGTGCCAGCAGCCAAGAGGCGGCCTACGTGGGAAAATACAATGAGCAGTTCTTC. This codes for CASSQEAAYVGKYNEQFF.

This clonotype has ten or more counts. The chain uses TRBV12-3 or TRBV12-4 and TRBJ2-2; no definite D call. Trimming shortened V by 5 bases and J by 4 bases, and 8 bases separated the two germline ends. CDR3 length equals 13 residues. CDR3 nucleotides: TGTGCCAGCAGTCGCTCGGTCACCGGGGAGCTGTTTTTT. Encoded protein: CASSRSVTGELFF.

There are many counts of this clonotype. V is TRBV9 and J is TRBJ1-2; 8 nucleotides align to TRBD1. V gave up 3 bases and J gave up 4 bases; unmatched junction bases: 8. CDR3 length equals 15 residues. Germline V gene sequence: CDR1 SGDLS, CDR2 YYNGEE. CDR3 nucleotide sequence: TGTGCCAGCAGCGCTGACCCAGGGGGCACCTATGGCTACACCTTC. Its translation is CASSADPGGTYGYTF. The full variable domain, its missing parts supplied by reference TRBV9 and TRBJ1-2, is DSGVTQTPKHLITATGQRVTLRCSPRSGDLSVYWYQQSLDQGLQFLIQYYNGEERAKGNILERFSAQQFPDLHSELNLSSLELGDSALYFCASSADPGGTYGYTFGSGTRLTVV.

This clonotype showed up many times. The chain joins TRBV29-1 to TRBJ2-7; D might be TRBD2 (5 bases). Germline V CDR1 and CDR2: SQVTM, ANQGSEA. V was pared by 3 bases and J by 5 bases, with 8 bases between. The CDR3 has 11 residues. CDR3 sequence reads: CSVDRGDEQYF. The CDR3 nucleotides are TGCAGCGTTGATCGGGGAGACGAGCAGTACTTC.

This chain links TRBV29-1 with TRBJ1-2; no definite D call. The length of the CDR3 is 11 residues. V was cut by 7 bases and J by 2 bases, with 8 bases left in between. The germline V gene has CDR1 SQVTM and CDR2 ANQGSEA. The DNA for the CDR3 is TGCAGCGGAACAGAGAACTATGGCTACACCTTC. This gives the protein CSGTENYGYTF.

This clonotype was found many times. V gene TRBV4-3 combines with J gene TRBJ2-2; D not certain. Trimming stripped 3 bases from V and 5 bases from J, with 10 bases between. Per germline, CDR1 LGHNA and CDR2 YSLEER. The CDR3 is 14 residues long. DNA of the CDR3: TGCGCCAGCAGCCAGACTCTCCTTACCGGGGAGCTGTTTTTT. Translation: CASSQTLLTGELFF.

This clonotype occurred a few times. The chain employs TRBV7-8 and TRBJ2-7; D call uncertain. Germline V gene sequence: CDR1 SGHVS, CDR2 FQNEAQ. V lost 4 bases and J lost 0, with 4 bases in between. CDR3 length: 12 amino acids. The CDR3 nucleotides read TGTGCCAGCAGCTACACCTCCTACGAGCAGTACTTC. It specifies CASSYTSYEQYF. Drawing the rest from reference TRBV7-8 and TRBJ2-7, the complete variable domain is GAGVSQSPRYKVAKRGQDVALRCDPISGHVSLFWYQQALGQGPEFLTYFQNEAQLDKSGLPSDRFFAERPEGSVSTLKIQRTQQEDSAVYLCASSYTSYEQYFGPGTRLTVT.

This clonotype was counted ten times or more. V and J are TRBV12-3 or TRBV12-4 and TRBJ2-7; 8 nucleotides agree with TRBD2. This CDR3 contains 16 residues. V lost 4 bases, J lost 3 bases, and 11 bases stayed unmatched. The DNA for the CDR3 is TGTGCCAGCAGTTCGGGGGGGGGCCTGAGTCACTACGAGCAGTACTTC. Its protein product is CASSSGGGLSHYEQYF.

With regard to this clonotype: A much larger clone sits a single nucleotide away, making a read error possible. The rearrangement joins TRBV20-1 to TRBJ2-7; 8 bases align to TRBD2. From germline, CDR1 is DFQATT and CDR2 SNEGSKA (reference sequence). The CDR3 runs 14 residues. With V trimmed by 8 bases and J by 3 bases, 12 bases remained unmatched. The DNA of the CDR3 is TGCAGTCAAGGGGATAGCGGGATGCTCTACGAGCAGTACTTC. It codes for CSQGDSGMLYEQYF.

This clonotype was counted at least ten times. The chain has TRBV7-2 and TRBJ2-3, with D hard to call. The CDR3 has 14 residues. CDR1 SGHTA and CDR2 FQGNSA come from the germline V gene. V was shortened by 5 bases and J by 4 bases, with 13 bases between the two germline ends. CDR3 residues: CASSRAFVADTQYF. The CDR3, as DNA: TGTGCCAGCAGCAGGGCCTTTGTTGCAGATACGCAGTATTTT.

A few counts support this clonotype. The chain employs TRBV5-1 and TRBJ2-5, with D perhaps TRBD1 (7 bases). The CDR3 runs 14 residues. V was cut by 4 bases and J by 5 bases, with 15 bases left in between. Germline CDR1 is SGHRS and CDR2 is YFSETQ. The CDR3 nucleotides read TGCGCCAGCAGCCGGGGGACAGAGGGGGAGACCCAGTACTTC. Amino acids: CASSRGTEGETQYF.

This clonotype was picked up a small number of times. The chain joins TRBV12-3 or TRBV12-4 to TRBJ2-5, with D unresolved. V gave up 3 bases and J gave up 2 bases, with 7 bases separating them. CDR3 size: 13 residues. The CDR3 loop is CASSFQQQETQYF. The CDR3 DNA sequence: TGTGCCAGCAGTTTTCAACAGCAAGAGACCCAGTACTTC.

V is TRBV20-1 and J is TRBJ1-6; D call uncertain. This CDR3 region has 13 residues. CDR1 and CDR2 from the germline V gene are DFQATT and SNEGSKA (reference sequence). The V gene lost 4 bases and the J gene lost 8 bases, with 12 bases spanning the gap. In nucleotides, the CDR3 is TGCAGTGCTACGGTACAGAGTGATTCACCCCTCCACTTT. It is translated as CSATVQSDSPLHF.

This clonotype was found a few times. V gene TRBV12-3 or TRBV12-4 combines with J gene TRBJ1-1; no firm D call. V was clipped by 5 bases and J by 1 base, with 11 bases between them. The CDR3 is 14 residues long. The DNA of the CDR3 is TGTGCCAGCAGTCCCTCCACACCGAACACTGAAGCTTTCTTT. It yields the protein CASSPSTPNTEAFF.